This T cell receptor beta chain was identified in a study of OX40 agonist ivuxolimab in advanced cancers. Here immunoSEQ multiplex PCR was the method, and the copy in TCRdb shows in-frame clones only, minus some. The sample records about 70,000 clones, roughly 88% being singletons. The CDR3 runs to 16 residues. From germline, CDR1 is SGHTA and CDR2 FQGNSA. V lost 3 bases, J lost 2 bases, and 7 bases stayed unmatched. The source material was CD4+ or CD8+ T cells sorted from blood, sampled in a trial of the OX40 agonist ivuxolimab. The source is an adult with an advanced solid tumor such as melanoma, head and neck, liver or kidney cancer. The rearrangement joins TRBV7-2 to TRBJ1-2, with 9 bases that match TRBD1. In DNA form, the CDR3 reads TGTGCCAGCAGCTTTATACAGGGGGCGGGGAACTATGGCTACACCTTC. Translating it yields CASSFIQGAGNYGYTF.